This paragraph reports one TCR beta chain. The CDR3 has 15 amino acids. From germline, CDR1 is SGHVS and CDR2 FNYEAQ. V was clipped by 1 base and J by 5 bases, with 14 bases between them. This sample was taken from a study of shared clonotypes between healthy human individuals. Measured with immunoSEQ multiplex PCR; TCRdb has only the in-frame clones, and not every one. The data hold some 2,500,000 clones, with 80% to 95% observed a single time. The chain recombines TRBV7-6 with TRBJ2-5; D is unresolved. Input material: naive CD4+ T cells from PBMCs. This sample's subset: CD45RA+ positively selected. The receptor comes from a man aged 18 to 29 in good health. Some clones in this sample may be carry-over from other donors' samples. Here the CDR3 DNA reads TGTGCCAGCAGCTTAGTATCGGGCCCTGGGGAGACCCAGTACTTC. Translation: CASSLVSGPGETQYF.